This TCR beta chain originates from a study of T cell repertoires in cytomegalovirus infection. Turning to the study itself: It can be stated that public TCR beta signatures indicated CMV infection as well as a matching HLA type. General observations from the study: Identification of carriers of CMV plus the relevant HLA was performed using cumulative public TCR beta family frequency. The response measured ex vivo was dominated by TCR beta clonotypes (HLA-C-restricted and CMV-specific).

There are 12 residues in the CDR3. Trimming cost V 6 bases and J 5 bases, with 9 bases left between them. From germline, CDR1 is MNHEY and CDR2 SVGEGT. Concerning this clonotype: Its antigen is unidentified. This clone may be a read error of a much larger clone one base away.

TCRdb reanalysed the reads using MiXCR and keeps one entry per CDR3 protein. The profile shows approximately 320,000 distinct CDR3 sequences, more than 9% of them singletons. The sequence came from a human donor in good health (CMV status not recorded). Some clones in this sample may be carry-over from other donors' samples. Input material: PBMCs. This sequence joins TRBV6-2 or TRBV6-3 and TRBJ2-3; a possible D gene is TRBD2 (6 bases). The DNA for the CDR3 is TGTGCCAGCAGCCCTAGCGAAGATACGCAGTATTTT. This gives the protein CASSPSEDTQYF.